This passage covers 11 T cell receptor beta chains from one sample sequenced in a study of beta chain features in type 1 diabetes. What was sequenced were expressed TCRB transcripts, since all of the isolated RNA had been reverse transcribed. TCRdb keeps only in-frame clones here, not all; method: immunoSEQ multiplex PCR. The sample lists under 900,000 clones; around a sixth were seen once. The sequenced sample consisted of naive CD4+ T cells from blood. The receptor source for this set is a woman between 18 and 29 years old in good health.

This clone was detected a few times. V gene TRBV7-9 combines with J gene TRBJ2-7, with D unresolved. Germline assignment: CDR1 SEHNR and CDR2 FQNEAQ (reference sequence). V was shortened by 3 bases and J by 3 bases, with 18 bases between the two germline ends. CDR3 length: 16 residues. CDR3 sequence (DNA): TGTGCCAGCAGCTTTGGGCCCTCAACCGACCGCTACGAGCAGTACTTC. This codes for CASSFGPSTDRYEQYF.

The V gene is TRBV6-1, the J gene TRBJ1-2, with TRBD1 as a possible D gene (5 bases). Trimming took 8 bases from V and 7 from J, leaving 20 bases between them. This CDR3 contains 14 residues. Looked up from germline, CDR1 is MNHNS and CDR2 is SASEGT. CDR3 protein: CASATMQGVGGYTF. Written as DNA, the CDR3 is TGTGCCAGCGCGACGATGCAGGGCGTTGGTGGCTACACCTTC.

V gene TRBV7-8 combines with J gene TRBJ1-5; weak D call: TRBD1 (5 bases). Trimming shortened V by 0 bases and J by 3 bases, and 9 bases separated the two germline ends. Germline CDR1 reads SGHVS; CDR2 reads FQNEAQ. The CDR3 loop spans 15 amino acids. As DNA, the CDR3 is TGTGCCAGCAGCTTAGCAAGGGGTATCAATCAGCCCCAGCATTTT. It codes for CASSLARGINQPQHF. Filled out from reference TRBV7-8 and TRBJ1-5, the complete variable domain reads GAGVSQSPRYKVAKRGQDVALRCDPISGHVSLFWYQQALGQGPEFLTYFQNEAQLDKSGLPSDRFFAERPEGSVSTLKIQRTQQEDSAVYLCASSLARGINQPQHFGDGTRLSIL.

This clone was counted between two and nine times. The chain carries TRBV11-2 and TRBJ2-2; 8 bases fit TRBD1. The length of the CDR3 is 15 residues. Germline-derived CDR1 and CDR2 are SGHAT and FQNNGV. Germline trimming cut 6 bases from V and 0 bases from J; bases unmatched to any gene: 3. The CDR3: CASRSTGANTGELFF. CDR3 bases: TGTGCCAGCAGATCGACAGGGGCGAACACCGGGGAGCTGTTTTTT.

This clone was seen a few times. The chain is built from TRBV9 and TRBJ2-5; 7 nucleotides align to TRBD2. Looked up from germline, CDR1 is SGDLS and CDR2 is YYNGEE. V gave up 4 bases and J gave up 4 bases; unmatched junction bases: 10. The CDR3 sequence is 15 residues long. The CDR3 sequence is CASSPSPGGRETQYF. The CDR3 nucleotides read TGTGCCAGCAGCCCCTCGCCGGGGGGTCGAGAGACCCAGTACTTC.

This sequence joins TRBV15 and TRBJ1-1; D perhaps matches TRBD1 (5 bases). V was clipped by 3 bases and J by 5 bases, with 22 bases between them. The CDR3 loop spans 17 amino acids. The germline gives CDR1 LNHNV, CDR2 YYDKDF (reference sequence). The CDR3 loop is CATSRPFPQGVGTEAFF. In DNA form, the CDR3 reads TGTGCCACCAGCAGGCCATTCCCGCAGGGTGTCGGGACTGAAGCTTTCTTT.

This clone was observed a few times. The CDR3 DNA reads TGTGCCAGCAGCAATTCGTCCCCGACTAGCCCCTTCGGGGAGCAGTTCTTC. It translates to CASSNSSPTSPFGEQFF. The chain has TRBV21-1 and TRBJ2-1; TRBD2, as called in the table, went unchecked against the DNA. TRBV21-1 is classified as a pseudogene. The CDR3 spans 17 residues.

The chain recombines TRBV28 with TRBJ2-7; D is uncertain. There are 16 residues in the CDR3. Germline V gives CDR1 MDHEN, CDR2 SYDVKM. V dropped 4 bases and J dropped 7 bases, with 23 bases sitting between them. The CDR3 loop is CASSSQSTLGRAEQYF. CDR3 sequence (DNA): TGTGCCAGCAGTTCCCAGTCCACCCTAGGCCGAGCAGAGCAGTACTTC.

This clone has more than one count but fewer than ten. CDR3 residues: CASSYRDGEQFF. Here the CDR3 DNA reads TGTGCCAGCAGTTACAGGGATGGTGAGCAGTTCTTC. V and J are TRBV6-5 and TRBJ2-1; D is ambiguous. V lost 2 bases, J lost 9 bases, and 8 bases lay in between. The CDR3 extends over 12 amino acids. From germline, CDR1 is MNHEY and CDR2 SVGAGI.

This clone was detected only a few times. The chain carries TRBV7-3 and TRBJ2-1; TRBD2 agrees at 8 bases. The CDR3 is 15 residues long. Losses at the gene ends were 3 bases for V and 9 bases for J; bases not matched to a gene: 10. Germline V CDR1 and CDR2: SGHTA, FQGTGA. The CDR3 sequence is CASSFGLAGVGEQFF. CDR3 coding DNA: TGTGCCAGCAGCTTTGGGCTAGCGGGTGTCGGTGAGCAGTTCTTC.

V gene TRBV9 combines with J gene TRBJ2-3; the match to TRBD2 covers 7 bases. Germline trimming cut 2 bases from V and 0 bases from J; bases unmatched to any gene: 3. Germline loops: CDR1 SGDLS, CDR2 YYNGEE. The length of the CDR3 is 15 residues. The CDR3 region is CASSVGGFSTDTQYF. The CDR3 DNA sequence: TGTGCCAGCAGCGTGGGGGGGTTTAGCACAGATACGCAGTATTTT.